Shown below are 23 T cell receptor beta chains from a single sample sequenced in a study of shared clonotypes between healthy human individuals. Some clones are missing from TCRdb's copy, which holds only in-frame ones; the method was immunoSEQ multiplex PCR. Counted here are roughly 1,000,000 clones, approximately 78% occurring once; the ten biggest clones make up 0.61%. What was sequenced was memory CD4+ T cells from PBMCs. Stated subset: CD45RA-negative fraction. The receptors stem from a man aged 18 to 30 in good health. Some clones in this sample may be carry-over from other donors' samples.

This clone was counted once. This clone may be a read error of a much larger clone one base away. The chain links TRBV5-6 to TRBJ2-5; 7 bases match TRBD1. The CDR3 extends over 16 amino acids. Germline V gene sequence: CDR1 SGHDT, CDR2 YYEEEE. Trimming cost V 1 base and J 7 bases; bases outside gene matches: 13. The CDR3 here is CASSLSGTDARGTQYF. The CDR3 coding sequence is TGTGCCAGCAGCTTGTCCGGGACAGATGCCCGGGGGACCCAGTACTTC.

This clone turned up a few times. This is likely a read error, given that the CDR3 carries no conserved phenylalanine or tryptophan at its end. The chain carries TRBV28 and TRBJ1-1, with D uncertain. The V gene lost 3 bases and the J gene lost 5 bases, with 7 bases spanning the gap. Germline-derived CDR1 and CDR2 are MDHEN and SYDVKM. This CDR3 contains 12 residues. The CDR3, as DNA: TGTGCCAGCAGTTTCCCCAGTACTGAAGCTTTCCTT. Its protein product is CASSFPSTEAFL.

CDR3: CASSLSYSSTDTQYF. CDR3 sequence (DNA): TGTGCCAGCAGCTTGTCTTACTCTAGCACAGATACGCAGTATTTT. V and J are TRBV7-9 and TRBJ2-3; D unresolved. Germline CDR1 SEHNR, CDR2 FQNEAQ (reference sequence). Trimming pared 3 bases from V and 0 bases from J, leaving 10 bases between. This CDR3 has 15 amino acids.

The gene calls are TRBV5-1 and TRBJ2-7; unclear D gene. Trimming pared 1 base from V and 0 bases from J, leaving 8 bases between. This CDR3 contains 14 residues. CDR1 SGHRS and CDR2 YFSETQ come from the germline V gene. CDR3 loop: CASSLKGSSYEQYF. The CDR3 DNA reads TGCGCCAGCAGCTTGAAGGGTTCCTCCTACGAGCAGTACTTC.

This clone turned up a few times. V gene TRBV28 combines with J gene TRBJ1-5, with D unclear. Germline V gene sequence: CDR1 MDHEN, CDR2 SYDVKM. The CDR3 spans 12 residues. The germline V and J ends were trimmed by 7 bases and 7 bases, with 11 bases remaining between them. CDR3 bases: TGTGCCAGCACCGGCTATGGGCAGCCCCAGCATTTT. This translates into CASTGYGQPQHF.

This chain joins TRBV28 and TRBJ1-1; no clear D gene. Between the trimmed V and J ends, which lost 8 bases and 4 bases, there was a span of 11 bases. Germline loops: CDR1 MDHEN, CDR2 SYDVKM. This CDR3 is built from 12 residues. CDR3 sequence (DNA): TGTGCCAGCGGTCGAGGGAGCACTGAAGCTTTCTTT. It specifies CASGRGSTEAFF. Full variable domain (missing parts from reference TRBV28 and TRBJ1-1): DVKVTQSSRYLVKRTGEKVFLECVQDMDHENMFWYRQDPGLGLRLIYFSYDVKMKEKGDIPEGYSVSREKKERFSLILESASTNQTSMYLCASGRGSTEAFFGQGTRLTVV.

CDR3 amino acids: CASSPGQRQETQYF. CDR3 DNA sequence: TGTGCCAGCAGTCCAGGACAGAGACAAGAGACCCAGTACTTC. The genes are TRBV6-1 and TRBJ2-5; D might be TRBD1 (6 bases). The V gene's germline CDR1 is MNHNS and CDR2 SASEGT. The CDR3 is made up of 14 amino acids. The V end was cut by 5 bases, the J end by 2 bases, with 12 bases between.

The chain uses TRBV28 and TRBJ1-1; D remains unclear. Trimming left V 1 base short and J 0 bases short, with 6 bases between. Looked up from germline, CDR1 is MDHEN and CDR2 is SYDVKM. This CDR3 is built from 14 residues. CDR3 sequence: CASSLLSLNTEAFF. In nucleotides, the CDR3 is TGTGCCAGCAGTTTATTATCGTTGAACACTGAAGCTTTCTTT. Filled out from reference TRBV28 and TRBJ1-1, the complete variable domain reads DVKVTQSSRYLVKRTGEKVFLECVQDMDHENMFWYRQDPGLGLRLIYFSYDVKMKEKGDIPEGYSVSREKKERFSLILESASTNQTSMYLCASSLLSLNTEAFFGQGTRLTVV.

The rearrangement links TRBV9 to TRBJ2-3; 13 positions match TRBD2. Germline V gene sequence: CDR1 SGDLS, CDR2 YYNGEE. V lost 0 bases to trimming and J lost 4 bases; unmatched junction nucleotides: 5. This CDR3 spans 17 amino acids. CDR3: CASSVEWGLAGSDTQYF. In DNA form, the CDR3 reads TGTGCCAGCAGCGTAGAGTGGGGACTAGCGGGGTCAGATACGCAGTATTTT.

In its sample, this clone was seen a few times. The chain recombines TRBV20-1 with TRBJ1-2; D might be TRBD1 (6 bases). V lost 8 bases and J lost 4, with 11 bases in between. The CDR3 has 11 residues. The germline V gene has CDR1 DFQATT and CDR2 SNEGSKA (reference sequence). The CDR3 sequence is CSSDRIYGYTF. CDR3 nucleotide sequence: TGCAGTTCCGACAGGATCTATGGCTACACCTTC.

This chain uses TRBV5-4 with TRBJ1-4, with D unclear. V was pared by 5 bases and J by 3 bases, with 17 bases between. The CDR3 runs 16 residues. Per the germline V gene, CDR1 is SGHNT and CDR2 is YYREEE (reference sequence). CDR3 bases: TGTGCCAGCAGTCATTCGGGATCTGCAGCTAATGAAAAACTGTTTTTT. This codes for CASSHSGSAANEKLFF.

This clone was detected only once. The chain carries TRBV28 and TRBJ1-2; perhaps TRBD1 as D (5 bases). Germline CDR1 and CDR2: MDHEN and SYDVKM. The CDR3 has 14 residues. The germline V and J ends were trimmed by 5 bases and 4 bases, with 14 bases remaining between them. In DNA form, the CDR3 reads TGTGCCAGCAGTCAGGGTCGGAGTTCCTATGGCTACACCTTC. It encodes CASSQGRSSYGYTF.

V gene TRBV2 combines with J gene TRBJ2-5; D gene uncertain. The CDR3 consists of 13 residues. With 0 bases removed from V and 5 bases from J, the gap between germline ends came to 7 bases. Germline CDR1 reads SNHLY; CDR2 reads FYNNEI. CDR3 amino acids: CASSEANGETQYF. The DNA of the CDR3 is TGTGCCAGCAGTGAAGCGAATGGGGAGACCCAGTACTTC.

This clone was detected ten times or more. The sample carries other DNA sequences with the same CDR3. The V call is TRBV14, the J call TRBJ1-2; D remains unclear. The germline V and J ends were trimmed by 1 base and 0 bases, with 3 bases remaining between them. Looked up from germline, CDR1 is SGHDN and CDR2 is FVKESK. CDR3 size: 13 residues. This CDR3 reads CASSQGANYGYTF. The CDR3 nucleotides read TGTGCCAGCAGCCAAGGGGCTAACTATGGCTACACCTTC. Supplemented by reference TRBV14 and TRBJ1-2, the full variable domain reads EAGVTQFPSHSVIEKGQTVTLRCDPISGHDNLYWYRRVMGKEIKFLLHFVKESKQDESGMPNNRFLAERTGGTYSTLKVQPAELEDSGVYFCASSQGANYGYTFGSGTRLTVV.

The genes are TRBV11-3 and TRBJ2-1; tentatively, D is TRBD1 (5 bases). The V and J ends lost 1 base and 10 bases respectively, with 17 bases between them. This CDR3 spans 15 amino acids. CDR1 is SGHNT and CDR2 is YENEEA in the germline V gene. The CDR3 reads CASSLGGPTTREQFF. CDR3 nucleotide sequence: TGTGCCAGCAGCTTAGGGGGCCCCACTACAAGGGAGCAGTTCTTC.

This clone was seen once. This chain connects TRBV28 to TRBJ2-7; either TRBD1 or TRBD2 may fit D (5 bases each). Germline lookup yields CDR1 MDHEN and CDR2 SYDVKM. This CDR3 is built from 16 residues. V gave up 7 bases and J gave up 0 bases, with 19 bases separating them. CDR3 in amino acids: CASTPPGAGSSYEQYF. As DNA, the CDR3 is TGTGCCAGCACCCCCCCCGGGGCAGGGAGCTCCTACGAGCAGTACTTC.

About this clone itself: A far larger clone is one base from this, pointing to a likely read error. The chain joins TRBV2 to TRBJ2-7, with 10 bases identical to TRBD2. The CDR3 covers 16 residues. V gave up 5 bases and J gave up 7 bases; unmatched junction bases: 14. In germline, CDR1 is SNHLY, CDR2 FYNNEI. The DNA for the CDR3 is TGTGCCAGCAGTCCCCTCAGCGGGAGGGGGGCTGGGGAGCAGTACTTC. Its protein product is CASSPLSGRGAGEQYF.

This clone has only one observation. This CDR3 is CASSAWDRGPYEQYF. CDR3 nucleotides: TGTGCCAGTAGTGCATGGGACAGGGGCCCCTACGAGCAGTACTTC. The chain uses TRBV19 and TRBJ2-7; TRBD1 agrees at 10 bases. This CDR3 spans 15 amino acids. Looked up from germline, CDR1 is LNHDA and CDR2 is SQIVND (reference sequence). Trimming cost V 5 bases and J 2 bases; bases outside gene matches: 6.

The rearrangement joins TRBV5-1 to TRBJ2-5, with 8 bases that match TRBD1. The trim removed 4 bases at V and 5 bases at J, leaving 7 bases unmatched. Germline V gene sequence: CDR1 SGHRS, CDR2 YFSETQ. The CDR3 contains 14 residues. The CDR3 coding sequence is TGCGCCAGCAGCCAGGACAGGGCAGGCGAGACCCAGTACTTC. Amino acid sequence: CASSQDRAGETQYF.

The gene calls are TRBV6-6 and TRBJ2-7; no firm D call. Germline-derived CDR1 and CDR2 are MNHNY and SVGAGI (reference sequence). Trimming took off 6 bases at V and 3 bases at J, with 9 bases between the two ends. CDR3 length equals 12 residues. This CDR3 is CASREYGYEQYF. The CDR3 DNA reads TGTGCCAGCAGGGAATACGGCTACGAGCAGTACTTC.

Of note for this clone: This sample also contains other DNA sequences that code for the same CDR3. This chain joins TRBV5-1 and TRBJ1-1; D is undetermined. The V gene's germline CDR1 is SGHRS and CDR2 YFSETQ. Trimming pared 0 bases from V and 0 bases from J, leaving 3 bases between. The CDR3 loop spans 13 amino acids. The CDR3 loop reads CASSLGVNTEAFF. CDR3 coding DNA: TGCGCCAGCAGCTTGGGGGTGAACACTGAAGCTTTCTTT.

As concerns this clone: The same CDR3 arises from other DNA sequences in this sample as well. For the CDR3, the DNA is TGTGCCAGCAGCCCGGGGACAGGTCATCAGCCCCAGCATTTT. Translated, it gives CASSPGTGHQPQHF. The J gene is TRBJ1-5, the V gene TRBV28; the match to TRBD1 covers 8 bases. CDR1 is MDHEN and CDR2 is SYDVKM in the germline V gene. The CDR3 has 14 amino acids. J lost 5 bases, V lost 6 bases, and 6 bases had no gene match.

V and J are TRBV19 and TRBJ2-3, with TRBD2 matching over 8 bases. Germline CDR1 LNHDA, CDR2 SQIVND (reference sequence). CDR3 length equals 15 residues. The V gene end was trimmed by 3 bases and the J gene end by 5 bases; junction bases not matched to a gene: 7. The DNA for the CDR3 is TGTGCCAGTAGTATTCTCGGGAGGGCCCAAGATACGCAGTATTTT. This translates into CASSILGRAQDTQYF.